This is a list of T cell receptor beta chains from one sample in a study of blood T cell repertoires in COVID-19. Some clones are missing from TCRdb's copy, which holds only in-frame ones; the method was immunoSEQ multiplex PCR. The table lists around 220,000 clones, roughly nine tenths of them singletons. Material for sequencing was peripheral blood. The receptors here all came from a woman between 45 and 60 years old with acute or convalescent COVID-19. CDR3s include the opening cysteine and the closing phenylalanine or tryptophan. The D gene is left open where the match is weak. Rows may omit the clone size; those that give it use once, few, many or a size class.

d_gene	v_gene	abundance	j_gene	CDR3nt	CDR3aa
-	TRBV28	-	TRBJ1-6	TGTGCCAGCATGACAGGAGTATATAATTCACCCCTCCACTTT	CASMTGVYNSPLHF
TRBD1	TRBV19	-	TRBJ2-7	TGTGCCAGTAGTGCCCCCGCCCAGGGGGTATACGAGCAGTACTTC	CASSAPAQGVYEQYF
-	TRBV5-1	once	TRBJ2-2	TGCGCCAGCAGCCAGGACAGCGGGGAGCTGTTTTTT	CASSQDSGELFF
-	TRBV7-9	-	TRBJ1-4	TGTGCCAGCAGCCGTCAGAACGGGGAAAAACTGTTTTTT	CASSRQNGEKLFF
TRBD1	TRBV30	-	TRBJ1-1	TGTGCCTGGAGTACTACCAACAGGGGTGAAGCTTTCTTT	CAWSTTNRGEAFF
-	TRBV6-1	-	TRBJ1-1	TGTGCCAGCACCAGCGAAGGTCGGTGGGCTGAAGCTTTCTTT	CASTSEGRWAEAFF
-	TRBV5-1	-	TRBJ2-7	TGCGCCAGCAGCGGGGAGTACGAGCAGTACTTC	CASSGEYEQYF
TRBD1	TRBV6-2/TRBV6-3	-	TRBJ1-1	TGTGCCAGCAGCCTCCCGACAGGGGGCGTTTCGACTGAAGCTTTCTTT	CASSLPTGGVSTEAFF
-	TRBV28	-	TRBJ1-1	TGTGCCAGCAGTTTGGCAGGGGTCTGGGACACTGAAGCTTTCTTT	CASSLAGVWDTEAFF
-	TRBV3-1/TRBV3-2	-	TRBJ2-1	TGTGCCAGCAGCCCCGGGGACTCAAGGCAGTTCTTC	CASSPGDSRQFF
TRBD1	TRBV11-3	-	TRBJ1-4	TGTGCCAGCAGCCGAGGACAGGGGCATAACTATGAAAAACTGTTTTTT	CASSRGQGHNYEKLFF
-	TRBV30	-	TRBJ1-6	TGTGCCTGGAGGGATTCCGGAACAGGGTTCAATTCACCCCTCCACTTT	CAWRDSGTGFNSPLHF
TRBD2	TRBV7-9	-	TRBJ2-5	TGTGCCAGCAGCCGACTAGCTGAGACCCAGTACTTC	CASSRLAETQYF
TRBD2	TRBV11-2	many	TRBJ2-7	TGTGCCAGCAGGTCCGGGACTAGCGGGGGGAACGAGCAGTACTTC	CASRSGTSGGNEQYF
-	TRBV3-1/TRBV3-2	-	TRBJ2-2	TGTGCCAGCAGCCGGGGGGGCTTTTACACCGGGGAGCTGTTTTTT	CASSRGGFYTGELFF
-	TRBV19	few	TRBJ1-5	TGTGCCAGTAGTTTTACGGGCAATCAGCCCCAGCATTTT	CASSFTGNQPQHF
-	TRBV11-2	once	TRBJ2-2	TGTGCCAGCAGCTTAGATCTTCGGGGGACCGGGGAGCTGTTTTTT	CASSLDLRGTGELFF
TRBD2	TRBV30	-	TRBJ2-1	TGTGCCTGGAGTTCGAAGGGACTAGCTTACAATGAGCAGTTCTTC	CAWSSKGLAYNEQFF
-	TRBV20-1	-	TRBJ2-3	TGCAGTGCTAGTAGGGCGGGGCATTCGACTAGCACAGATACGCAGTATTTT	CSASRAGHSTSTDTQYF
-	TRBV12-1	-	TRBJ1-5	TGTGCCAGCAGCCCACGTGCAGCGGGACCGCATTTGGGGAATCAGCCCCAGCATTTT	CASSPRAAGPHLGNQPQHF
TRBD1	TRBV7-2	many	TRBJ1-4	TGTGCCAGCAGCTCGGACAGGGACGGTGAAAAACTGTTTTTT	CASSSDRDGEKLFF
-	TRBV19	-	TRBJ1-2	TGTGCCAGTATTCCGCCGGGGAGGGATGGCTACACCTTC	CASIPPGRDGYTF
TRBD2	TRBV5-4	-	TRBJ2-7	TGTGCCAGCAGCTCCCAGCGGGGGGGCAACGAGCAGTACTTC	CASSSQRGGNEQYF
TRBD1	TRBV4-2	-	TRBJ1-5	TGTGCCAGCAGCCAAGAGTTGGGACAGGGGAAGGGCAATCAGCCCCAGCATTTT	CASSQELGQGKGNQPQHF
-	TRBV6-5	-	TRBJ1-2	TGTGCCAGCAGTTACACGATCAGGGACTATGGCTACACCTTC	CASSYTIRDYGYTF
-	TRBV4-3	-	TRBJ2-7	TGCGCCAGCAGCCAAGTTGGGGACCAGGGGAACGAGCAGTACTTC	CASSQVGDQGNEQYF
-	TRBV12-5	few	TRBJ1-1	TGTGCTAGTGAAAACTCACAGGAAAACGCTGAAGCTTTCTTT	CASENSQENAEAFF
-	TRBV15	-	TRBJ1-4	TGTGCCACCAGCCCAGGACGGGCAGGGGAAAAACTGTTTTTT	CATSPGRAGEKLFF
-	TRBV27	-	TRBJ1-2	TGTGCCACAACACACAGGTGGGGCTATGGCTACACCTTC	CATTHRWGYGYTF
TRBD2	TRBV11-2	-	TRBJ2-3	TGTGCCAGCAGCTTAGATCAGGGCGGGAGGAGGACAGATACGCAGTATTTT	CASSLDQGGRRTDTQYF
TRBD2	TRBV5-1	-	TRBJ2-5	TGCGCCAGCAGCCGAATGACTGGGACTAGCGGGGCTGTGGGGGGGCAAGAGACCCAGTACTTC	CASSRMTGTSGAVGGQETQYF
TRBD2	TRBV3-1/TRBV3-2	-	TRBJ2-2	TGTGCCAGCAGCCAAGTAGGCGGGGGGGCCGGGGAGCTGTTTTTT	CASSQVGGGAGELFF
-	TRBV5-1	-	TRBJ2-3	TGCGCCAGCAGCTGGAGAGCCGACGATACGCAGTATTTT	CASSWRADDTQYF
TRBD2	TRBV10-3	-	TRBJ2-5	TGTGCCATCAGGCGGGGGGTACAAGAGACCCAGTACTTC	CAIRRGVQETQYF
TRBD2	TRBV24-1	-	TRBJ2-3	TGTGCCACCAGTGATATCGGGACTAGCGGGGTAGATACGCAGTATTTT	CATSDIGTSGVDTQYF
TRBD1	TRBV4-1	-	TRBJ2-5	TGCGCCAGCAGCCAACTTGGGACAGGGCAAGAGACCCAGTACTTC	CASSQLGTGQETQYF
TRBD2	TRBV30	-	TRBJ2-3	TGTGCCTTAAGCGGGGGAAGCACAGATACGCAGTATTTT	CALSGGSTDTQYF
TRBD1	TRBV7-9	-	TRBJ2-1	TGTGCCAGCAGCCCCGGGACAGGGTTCTACAATGAGCAGTTCTTC	CASSPGTGFYNEQFF
TRBD1	TRBV19	-	TRBJ1-2	TGTGCCAGTAGTATAGGACAGGGGATGAACTATGGCTACACCTTC	CASSIGQGMNYGYTF
TRBD1	TRBV7-6	-	TRBJ1-4	TGTGCCAGCAGCTTAGCGCCGGGGACAGGGAATGAAAAACTGTTTTTT	CASSLAPGTGNEKLFF
TRBD1	TRBV4-3	-	TRBJ1-1	TGCGCCAGCAGCCGGACAGGCGGATACACTGAAGCTTTCTTT	CASSRTGGYTEAFF
TRBD1	TRBV4-1	-	TRBJ1-1	TGCGCCAGCAGCCAAGACGAGGGGGCGAACACTGAAGCTTTCTTT	CASSQDEGANTEAFF
-	TRBV16	-	TRBJ1-1	TGTGCCAGCAGCCGTCACGGGGCAGGGGACACTGAAGCTTTCTTT	CASSRHGAGDTEAFF
-	TRBV6-1	-	TRBJ1-2	TGTGCCAGCAGTGAAATAGGGACAGGCTACACCTTC	CASSEIGTGYTF
-	TRBV9	-	TRBJ2-1	TGTGCCAGCAGCGCGAGACAGGAGGCCTACAATGAGCAGTTCTTC	CASSARQEAYNEQFF
-	TRBV21-1	-	TRBJ1-1	TGTGCCAGCAGCGCTGGGGACAGGGCTGCGAACACTGAAGCTTTCTTT	CASSAGDRAANTEAFF
-	TRBV10-3	-	TRBJ1-1	TGTGCCATTCAACGTGAGACAGAAGTAAACACTGAAGCTTTCTTT	CAIQRETEVNTEAFF
-	TRBV24-1	-	TRBJ2-3	TGTGCCACCAGTGATATCCACTCCGATACGCAGTATTTT	CATSDIHSDTQYF
-	TRBV27	few	TRBJ1-1	TGTGCCAGCAGTTTATCCTCGACAGACAACACTGAAGCTTTCTTT	CASSLSSTDNTEAFF
-	TRBV5-4	once	TRBJ1-3	TGTGCCAGCAGCAAACCGCAGGGCGTGAGCTCTGGAAACACCATATATTTT	CASSKPQGVSSGNTIYF
-	TRBV29-1	-	TRBJ2-7	TGCAGCGTTGAAGCTGGCGGTACCTACGAGCAGTACTTC	CSVEAGGTYEQYF